This entry lists 5 T cell receptor beta chains sequenced from one sample in a study of blood T cells in healthy people across ages. PCR was performed a second time for about 7 to 11 cycles using a sample-barcoded 5' primer and a J-beta primer mix. Via MiXCR, TCRdb re-called the 5' RACE reads, giving one row per CDR3 protein. Of just under 750,000 distinct CDR3 sequences listed, 22% are singletons. Sequences were obtained from blood. All receptors come from a man in his sixties or seventies in good health.

This clonotype was seen a handful of times. The CDR3 sequence is CSAPRVSEAFF. CDR3 sequence (DNA): TGCAGTGCTCCGAGGGTGTCTGAAGCTTTCTTT. The chain uses TRBV20-1 and TRBJ1-1, with D uncertain. The CDR3 runs 11 residues. V was pared by 5 bases and J by 6 bases, with 10 bases between. Germline CDR1 DFQATT, CDR2 SNEGSKA (reference sequence).

There are a few counts of this clonotype. The rearrangement joins TRBV20-1 to TRBJ2-1; D gene unclear. Per germline, CDR1 DFQATT and CDR2 SNEGSKA (reference sequence). Trimming took 6 bases from V and 10 from J, leaving 13 bases between them. This CDR3 region has 11 residues. CDR3 loop: CSAATTREQFF. The CDR3 bases are TGCAGTGCAGCGACCACACGGGAGCAGTTCTTC.

CDR3 protein: CASSFGGLAGGRNEQFF. Written as DNA, the CDR3 is TGTGCCAGCAGCTTTGGGGGACTAGCGGGGGGGCGGAATGAGCAGTTCTTC. V usage is TRBV11-2 and J usage is TRBJ2-1, with 16 nucleotides matching TRBD2. The CDR3 spans 17 residues. CDR1 and CDR2 from the germline V gene are SGHAT and FQNNGV. V gave up 3 bases and J gave up 7 bases; unmatched junction bases: 6.

This clonotype has more than one count but fewer than ten. V and J are TRBV7-2 and TRBJ2-1, with 14 positions matching TRBD2. The ends lost 1 base at V and 8 bases at J; junction bases unmatched: 13. The CDR3 sequence is 19 residues long. Germline lookup yields CDR1 SGHTA and CDR2 FQGNSA. The CDR3 loop is CASSLVRGGGLAGVDEQFF. In DNA form, the CDR3 reads TGTGCCAGCAGCTTAGTTAGGGGTGGGGGACTAGCGGGAGTTGATGAGCAGTTCTTC.

This clonotype was counted only a few times. The chain is built from TRBV11-2 and TRBJ2-2; 7 bases match TRBD2. CDR3 length: 16 amino acids. The V gene's germline CDR1 is SGHAT and CDR2 FQNNGV. The V and J ends lost 5 bases and 0 bases, in that order; junction bases with no gene match: 6. In DNA form, the CDR3 reads TGTGCCAGCAGCAATACACGGGGGGCGAACACCGGGGAGCTGTTTTTT. This sequence encodes CASSNTRGANTGELFF.